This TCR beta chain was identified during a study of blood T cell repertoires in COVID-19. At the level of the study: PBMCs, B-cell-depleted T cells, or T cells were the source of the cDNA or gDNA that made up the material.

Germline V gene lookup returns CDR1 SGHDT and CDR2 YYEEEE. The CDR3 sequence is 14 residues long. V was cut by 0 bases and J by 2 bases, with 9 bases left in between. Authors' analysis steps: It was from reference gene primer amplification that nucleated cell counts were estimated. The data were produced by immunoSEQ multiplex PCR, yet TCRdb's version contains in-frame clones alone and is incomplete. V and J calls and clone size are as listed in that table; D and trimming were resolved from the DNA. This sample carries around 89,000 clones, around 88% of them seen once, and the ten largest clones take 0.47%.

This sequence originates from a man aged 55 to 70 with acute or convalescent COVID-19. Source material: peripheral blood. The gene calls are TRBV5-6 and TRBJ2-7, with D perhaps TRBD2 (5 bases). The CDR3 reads CASSLVSGTYEQYF. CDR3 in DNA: TGTGCCAGCAGCTTGGTTTCGGGGACCTACGAGCAGTACTTC.